This paragraph covers one T cell receptor beta chain sequence. Its cognate antigen is unknown. This entry comes from a study of human CD8 memory T cell subsets. The study's findings and limits: Estimation with Chao1 suggested higher diversity among stem-like memory T cells relative to precursor exhausted T cells.

Production of TCR beta libraries used UMI-labeled 5' RACE as the method. In the authors' workflow: There were between roughly 3,000 and 20,000 functional CDR3 beta clonotypes held in each TCR beta library. TCRdb reprocessed the 5' RACE reads, with one entry per CDR3 protein and no DNA. The V and J calls come from TCRdb's annotation, not from the publication. The sample table includes 4,500 to 6,500 distinct CDR3 sequences. Per the germline V gene, CDR1 is MDHEN and CDR2 is SYDVKM. The CDR3 covers 18 residues. The authors enriched total CD8+ T cells by negative magnetic separation. RNA was obtained from duplicate vials of roughly 150,000 sorted CD8+ T cells per subset.

The sample taken for sequencing was CD8+ T cells from PBMCs. The genes are TRBV28 and TRBJ2-7; TCRdb reports TRBD2, a call that lacks DNA to check it against. This sequence originates from a human donor in good health. The CDR3 spells CASSYTTGGSVGDYEQYF.